The clone carrying this TCR beta chain was found many times. No antigen is known for it. From 15-18 subjects, every sequencing run obtained over 180 million TCR-beta sequences. TCRdb reprocessed the 5' RACE reads via MiXCR and lists one record per CDR3 protein. The sample lists about 81,000 distinct CDR3 sequences; around 4% were seen once. This sample was included in a study of neurological immune-mediated disorders. The time point here: longitudinal time-point 3. Unmatched junction bases numbered 3, after V lost 3 bases and J lost 5 bases. Germline V gives CDR1 MGHRA, CDR2 YSYEKL. The CDR3 spans 14 residues. Overall study results and limits: In HTLV-1-associated myelopathy, TCR clonal expansion was greatest, whereas multiple sclerosis had the least, falling below healthy controls.

This chain uses TRBV4-1 with TRBJ2-1; 8 nucleotides agree with TRBD1. The sample taken for sequencing was PBMCs. The sequence derives from an older woman with multiple sclerosis. CDR3 sequence reads: CASSQGTGDNEQFF. The CDR3 bases are TGCGCCAGCAGCCAGGGGACAGGAGACAATGAGCAGTTCTTC.